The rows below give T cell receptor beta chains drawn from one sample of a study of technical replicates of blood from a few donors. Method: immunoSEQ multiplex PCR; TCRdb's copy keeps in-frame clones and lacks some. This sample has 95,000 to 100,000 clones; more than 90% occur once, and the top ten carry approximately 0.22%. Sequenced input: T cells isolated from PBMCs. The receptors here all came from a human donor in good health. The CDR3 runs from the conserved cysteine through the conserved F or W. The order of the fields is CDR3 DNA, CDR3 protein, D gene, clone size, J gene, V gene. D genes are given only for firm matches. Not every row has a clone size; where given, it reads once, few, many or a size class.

CDR3nt: TGCGCCAGCAGCCAAGACGGGACAGGGCTCTATGGCTACACCTTC
CDR3aa: CASSQDGTGLYGYTF
d_gene: TRBD1
abundance: NA
j_gene: TRBJ1-2
v_gene: TRBV4-1

CDR3nt: TGTGCCAGCAGCCGCAGGGGAAACTCCTACAATGAGCAGTTCTTC
CDR3aa: CASSRRGNSYNEQFF
d_gene: NA
abundance: NA
j_gene: TRBJ2-1
v_gene: TRBV7-9

CDR3nt: TGTGCCAGCAGTACTACAGGGGGGAGCACTGAAGCTTTCTTT
CDR3aa: CASSTTGGSTEAFF
d_gene: TRBD1
abundance: NA
j_gene: TRBJ1-1
v_gene: TRBV28

CDR3nt: TGTGCCTGGAGTACCGGGACTAGCGGTCTCACAGATACGCAGTATTTT
CDR3aa: CAWSTGTSGLTDTQYF
d_gene: TRBD2
abundance: NA
j_gene: TRBJ2-3
v_gene: TRBV30

CDR3nt: TGTGCCAGCAGCCCCCGGGGACAGGGTTATATGTCCTATAATTCACCCCTCCACTTT
CDR3aa: CASSPRGQGYMSYNSPLHF
d_gene: TRBD1
abundance: NA
j_gene: TRBJ1-6
v_gene: TRBV9

CDR3nt: TGTGCCAGCAGTGAATTGGGACTAGCGGGAGGAATGGCTGAGCAGTTCTTC
CDR3aa: CASSELGLAGGMAEQFF
d_gene: TRBD2
abundance: NA
j_gene: TRBJ2-1
v_gene: TRBV25-1

CDR3nt: TGTGCCAGCTCATCTAATGACAGATCTGGAAACACCATATATTTT
CDR3aa: CASSSNDRSGNTIYF
d_gene: NA
abundance: NA
j_gene: TRBJ1-3
v_gene: TRBV18

CDR3nt: TGTGCCAGCGCCCGGGACAGGGGTGAGACCCAGTACTTC
CDR3aa: CASARDRGETQYF
d_gene: TRBD1
abundance: NA
j_gene: TRBJ2-5
v_gene: TRBV27

CDR3nt: TGCGCCAGCAGCCGAGGACTAGCGCTCACAGATACGCAGTATTTT
CDR3aa: CASSRGLALTDTQYF
d_gene: TRBD2
abundance: NA
j_gene: TRBJ2-3
v_gene: TRBV5-1

CDR3nt: TGTGCCAGTAGTATAAATCGGTTATTGTTCTTC
CDR3aa: CASSINRLLFF
d_gene: NA
abundance: NA
j_gene: TRBJ2-1
v_gene: TRBV19

CDR3nt: TGTGCCAGCACTTCTAGCACAGATACGCAGTATTTT
CDR3aa: CASTSSTDTQYF
d_gene: NA
abundance: few
j_gene: TRBJ2-3
v_gene: TRBV18

CDR3nt: TGTGCCAGCAGCTTAAACGAGCGGGAGACCCAGTACTTC
CDR3aa: CASSLNERETQYF
d_gene: NA
abundance: NA
j_gene: TRBJ2-5
v_gene: TRBV7-3

CDR3nt: TGTGCCAGCAGCCAAGATCTGTCGGTCGAGCAGTACTTC
CDR3aa: CASSQDLSVEQYF
d_gene: NA
abundance: NA
j_gene: TRBJ2-7
v_gene: TRBV14

CDR3nt: TGCGCCAGCAGCTCGGAACCACTAACCGCTAGCGGGTTATCCTACGAGCAGTACTTC
CDR3aa: CASSSEPLTASGLSYEQYF
d_gene: TRBD2
abundance: NA
j_gene: TRBJ2-7
v_gene: TRBV5-1

CDR3nt: TGTGCCAGCAGCTTTGGGACTAGCGGGGGGAACACCGGGGAGCTGTTTTTT
CDR3aa: CASSFGTSGGNTGELFF
d_gene: TRBD2
abundance: NA
j_gene: TRBJ2-2
v_gene: TRBV5-4

CDR3nt: TGTGCCAGCAGCCGGGATCACTCCTACAATGAGCAGTTCTTC
CDR3aa: CASSRDHSYNEQFF
d_gene: NA
abundance: once
j_gene: TRBJ2-1
v_gene: TRBV7-3

CDR3nt: TGCGCCAGCAGCCAAGATCGGGGATCGGGCTACGAGCAGTACTTC
CDR3aa: CASSQDRGSGYEQYF
d_gene: NA
abundance: NA
j_gene: TRBJ2-7
v_gene: TRBV4-1

CDR3nt: TGTGCCAGCTGGGACAGGGGAGGTGTTCCGAACACTGAAGCTTTCTTT
CDR3aa: CASWDRGGVPNTEAFF
d_gene: TRBD1
abundance: few
j_gene: TRBJ1-1
v_gene: TRBV4-2

CDR3nt: TGTGCCAGCAGCTTAAGCGGGGGCCAGGATGAGCAGTTCTTC
CDR3aa: CASSLSGGQDEQFF
d_gene: TRBD2
abundance: NA
j_gene: TRBJ2-1
v_gene: TRBV7-9

CDR3nt: TGTGCCAGCAGCTTATCGGGACAGGGGTACGAGCAGTACTTC
CDR3aa: CASSLSGQGYEQYF
d_gene: TRBD1
abundance: NA
j_gene: TRBJ2-7
v_gene: TRBV7-9

CDR3nt: TGTGCCAGTAGTAACCCCGGGACAGGGATCTACGAGCAGTACTTC
CDR3aa: CASSNPGTGIYEQYF
d_gene: TRBD1
abundance: NA
j_gene: TRBJ2-7
v_gene: TRBV19

CDR3nt: TGTGCCAGCAGTGAAAGCGGGAGTTCCTACAATGAGCAGTTCTTC
CDR3aa: CASSESGSSYNEQFF
d_gene: TRBD2
abundance: NA
j_gene: TRBJ2-1
v_gene: TRBV2

CDR3nt: TGTGCCAGCAGCTGGGGCCAGACGATGAACACTGAAGCTTTCTTT
CDR3aa: CASSWGQTMNTEAFF
d_gene: NA
abundance: once
j_gene: TRBJ1-1
v_gene: TRBV7-9

CDR3nt: TGTGCCAGCAGGGATAGCGGGAGGGCCACAGATACGCAGTATTTT
CDR3aa: CASRDSGRATDTQYF
d_gene: TRBD2
abundance: NA
j_gene: TRBJ2-3
v_gene: TRBV27

CDR3nt: TGTGCCAGCAGTTTGTGGGCCGATCAGCCCCAGCATTTT
CDR3aa: CASSLWADQPQHF
d_gene: NA
abundance: NA
j_gene: TRBJ1-5
v_gene: TRBV28

CDR3nt: TGCGCCAGCAGCTTGGGGGACACCCTCTCTGGGGCCAACGTCCTGACTTTC
CDR3aa: CASSLGDTLSGANVLTF
d_gene: NA
abundance: NA
j_gene: TRBJ2-6
v_gene: TRBV5-1

CDR3nt: TGTGCCAGCAGCCAAGATGGGGGGGGCCCGGTGGACCAGTACTTC
CDR3aa: CASSQDGGGPVDQYF
d_gene: NA
abundance: NA
j_gene: TRBJ2-5
v_gene: TRBV4-2

CDR3nt: TGTGCCAGTAGTATAAGAGGCGCGGCTAATGAAAAACTGTTTTTT
CDR3aa: CASSIRGAANEKLFF
d_gene: NA
abundance: few
j_gene: TRBJ1-4
v_gene: TRBV19

CDR3nt: TGCGCCAGCAGTTCAAATGTACAGGGTCTCACCTACGAGCAGTACTTC
CDR3aa: CASSSNVQGLTYEQYF
d_gene: NA
abundance: NA
j_gene: TRBJ2-7
v_gene: TRBV5-1

CDR3nt: TGTGCCAGCAGTTACGAAGCTAGCGGGGTTCTGTTTTTT
CDR3aa: CASSYEASGVLFF
d_gene: TRBD2
abundance: NA
j_gene: TRBJ2-2
v_gene: TRBV6-5

CDR3nt: TGTGCCAGCAGCCCGCGTCCCGGGACTAGCGGGAGGGTAGAGACCCAGTACTTC
CDR3aa: CASSPRPGTSGRVETQYF
d_gene: TRBD2
abundance: once
j_gene: TRBJ2-5
v_gene: TRBV7-9